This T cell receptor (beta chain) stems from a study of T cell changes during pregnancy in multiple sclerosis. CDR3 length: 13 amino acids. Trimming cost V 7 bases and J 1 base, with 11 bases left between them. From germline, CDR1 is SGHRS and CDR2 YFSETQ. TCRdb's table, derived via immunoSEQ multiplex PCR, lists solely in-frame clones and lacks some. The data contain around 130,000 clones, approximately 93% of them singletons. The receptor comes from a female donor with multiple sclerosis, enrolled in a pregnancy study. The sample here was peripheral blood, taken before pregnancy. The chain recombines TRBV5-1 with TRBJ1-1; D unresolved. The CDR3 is CASFAGGNTEAFF. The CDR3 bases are TGCGCCAGCTTTGCAGGTGGGAACACTGAAGCTTTCTTT.